The 2 T cell receptor beta chains below all came from one sample that was sequenced in a study of blood T cells in healthy people across ages (dated by TCRdb to between 2014 and 2017). The library was produced with 5' RACE. The data were produced on an Illumina HiSeq 2500. A second PCR of roughly 6 to 11 cycles was run with a J-beta primer mix and a sample-barcoded 5' primer. TCRdb trimmed the raw reads at Q25, called clones with MiXCR and kept productive beta chains. Entries are consolidated by CDR3 protein sequence, retaining the most common genes and DNA. For this sample the table gives about 1.8 million distinct CDR3 sequences, of which about 50% were detected only once. The ten most abundant clones make up less than 2.5% of the sample. Sequenced: blood. All receptors come from a middle-aged woman in good health.

There are a few counts of this clonotype. This may be a read error, as it is one base from a much larger clone. CDR3 DNA sequence: TGTGCCAGCAGTTCGACAGGGTTTGGCTACACCTTC. Its translation is CASSSTGFGYTF. This chain links TRBV12-3 or TRBV12-4 with TRBJ1-2; 7 nucleotides agree with TRBD1. This CDR3 region has 12 residues. J was trimmed by 7 bases and V by 4 bases; bases with no gene match: 3.

There are many counts of this clonotype. V usage is TRBV6-6 and J usage is TRBJ2-3; 7 bases are a match to TRBD2. CDR1 and CDR2 (germline): MNHNY, SVGAGI (reference sequence). CDR3 length equals 16 residues. Unmatched junction bases numbered 6, after V lost 2 bases and J lost 1 base. The CDR3 sequence is CASSYLGGYRTDTQYF. The CDR3 nucleotides are TGTGCCAGCAGTTACCTCGGGGGGTATCGCACAGATACGCAGTATTTT.